This TCR beta chain came from a study of beta chain features in type 1 diabetes. Whole-study context: On cell yields, gender and age, patients and healthy donors were similar.

As every portion of the isolated RNA was reverse transcribed, the sequencing read expressed TCRB transcripts. Generated by immunoSEQ multiplex PCR, the TCRdb table keeps only in-frame clones and is missing some. Here the sample spans 150,000 to 190,000 clones, 9% to 12% being singletons. Study-level results: Type 1 diabetes patients had moderately but significantly shorter TCRB CDR3s in all four CD4+ subsets. Possibly, sequencing cDNA over-represented cells that had high TCR expression levels. Healthy donors had naive, central memory and Treg TCRB repertoires that appeared less similar than those seen among patients.

With respect to this clone: Its antigen is still unknown.

The CDR3 spans 14 residues. From germline, CDR1 is SEHNR and CDR2 FQNEAQ (reference sequence). The V gene lost 11 bases and the J gene lost 2 bases, with 17 bases spanning the gap. Sequenced material: central memory CD4+ T cells from blood. The chain combines TRBV7-9 with TRBJ2-3; possibly TRBD2 for D (6 bases). This TCR was sampled from a man in his thirties or forties with type 1 diabetes. CDR3: CAVNVLAITDTQYF. CDR3 sequence (DNA): TGTGCCGTCAACGTGCTAGCGATCACAGATACGCAGTATTTT.